These T cell receptor beta chains were read from a single sample in a study of cytomegalovirus exposure and HLA in healthy donors. Using immunoSEQ multiplex PCR, the repertoire was profiled, and TCRdb retains in-frame clones only, with some absent. The repertoire holds roughly 250,000 clones, with roughly 89% as singletons. Sequenced sample: PBMCs. These receptors all stem from a man aged 18 to 29 in good health and CMV-seronegative. Both conserved end residues are part of each CDR3.

j_call,v_call,cdr3_aa
TRBJ2-5,TRBV7-2,CASSARSGETQYF
TRBJ1-5,TRBV6-1,CASGFQGLAQPQHF
TRBJ1-2,TRBV28,CASSFSQYGYTF
TRBJ2-7,TRBV7-8,CASSLQGGSYEQYF
TRBJ2-1,TRBV27,CASKASGGAGNEQFF
TRBJ2-7,TRBV27,CASSPGTGGDEQYF
TRBJ2-7,TRBV27,CASASLDSLYEQYF
TRBJ2-3,TRBV14,CASRGASTDTQYF
TRBJ2-7,TRBV5-6,CASSYLSVPSSEQYF
TRBJ2-7,TRBV28,CASSLAGGTYEQYF
TRBJ2-3,TRBV19,CASSIDREDTQYF
TRBJ2-1,TRBV27,CASSYPPAGGMGEQFF
TRBJ2-1,TRBV29-1,CSAPAGGPISQQFF
TRBJ2-7,TRBV28,CASSLGLAVIYEQYF
TRBJ1-6,TRBV11-2,CASRDSPNSPLHF
TRBJ2-5,TRBV5-5,CASSLAVQETQYF
TRBJ1-1,TRBV28,CASSLLRGTLKAFF
TRBJ2-3,TRBV28,CASTAVGTDTQYF
TRBJ2-2,TRBV27,CASSFGGGLLTGELFF
TRBJ2-2,TRBV9,CASSVGDRVPGELFF
TRBJ2-7,TRBV28,CASSLGSTYEQYF
TRBJ1-4,TRBV7-9,CASSRQGREEKLFF
TRBJ2-7,TRBV27,CASRLLGRYSYEQYF
TRBJ2-5,TRBV7-7,CASSLGGDQETQYF
TRBJ1-2,TRBV27,CASSSNRGENGYTF
TRBJ2-5,TRBV7-9,CASSPPQGDLETQYF
TRBJ2-7,TRBV7-6,CASTVEGGRGSYEQYF
TRBJ2-3,TRBV4-3,CASSQARGRADTQYF
TRBJ1-2,TRBV2,CASSEERGRDGYTF
TRBJ2-2,TRBV11-2,CASSLDQVQGGNAGELFF
TRBJ2-2,TRBV11-2,CASSTTSTGELFF
TRBJ1-5,TRBV6-1,CASSEAPGTGSQPQHF
TRBJ1-1,TRBV27,CASRHRGLYTEAFF
TRBJ2-1,TRBV30,CAWRPRTYNEQFF
TRBJ2-5,TRBV7-2,CASSLADRDQETQYF
TRBJ2-3,TRBV6-6,CASSYSGSTDTQYF
TRBJ2-1,TRBV28,CASSWGGRVLNEQFF
TRBJ2-3,TRBV15,CATSVLAGGGYSTDTQYF
TRBJ1-6,TRBV5-5,CASSLVLSLTDSPLHF
TRBJ2-5,TRBV9,CASSVHARAGPMRETQYF
TRBJ2-3,TRBV5-1,CASSIDRGTDTQYF
TRBJ2-7,TRBV21-1,CASSKRTPGLAGGPTYEQYF
TRBJ2-3,TRBV6-1,CASSEPGQGLADTQYF
TRBJ1-5,TRBV7-2,CASSFSSFQPQHF
TRBJ1-2,TRBV20-1,CSASRGEGYTF
TRBJ2-7,TRBV28,CASSTNGGDEQYF
TRBJ2-3,TRBV27,CASSSAQNGGDTQYF
TRBJ1-2,TRBV4-3,CASSQDAQGRGISYGYTF
TRBJ2-2,TRBV28,CASSLLTVNTGELFF
TRBJ1-4,TRBV7-4,CASSSQGLRFF